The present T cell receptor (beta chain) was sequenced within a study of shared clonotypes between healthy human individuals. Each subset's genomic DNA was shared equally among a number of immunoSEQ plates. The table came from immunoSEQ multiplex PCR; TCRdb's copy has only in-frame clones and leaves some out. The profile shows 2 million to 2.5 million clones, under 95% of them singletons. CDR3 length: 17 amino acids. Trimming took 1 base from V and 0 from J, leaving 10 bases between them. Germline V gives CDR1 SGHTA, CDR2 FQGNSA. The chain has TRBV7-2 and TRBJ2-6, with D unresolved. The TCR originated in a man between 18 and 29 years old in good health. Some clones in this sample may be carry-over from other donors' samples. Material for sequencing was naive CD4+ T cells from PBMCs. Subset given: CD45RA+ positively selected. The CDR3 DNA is TGTGCCAGCAGCTTAGTGGGCACCCTCTCTGGGGCCAACGTCCTGACTTTC. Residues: CASSLVGTLSGANVLTF. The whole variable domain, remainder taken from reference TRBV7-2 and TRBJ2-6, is GAGVSQSPSNKVTEKGKDVELRCDPISGHTALYWYRQSLGQGLEFLIYFQGNSAPDKSGLPSDRFSAERTGGSVSTLTIQRTQQEDSAVYLCASSLVGTLSGANVLTFGAGSRLTVL.